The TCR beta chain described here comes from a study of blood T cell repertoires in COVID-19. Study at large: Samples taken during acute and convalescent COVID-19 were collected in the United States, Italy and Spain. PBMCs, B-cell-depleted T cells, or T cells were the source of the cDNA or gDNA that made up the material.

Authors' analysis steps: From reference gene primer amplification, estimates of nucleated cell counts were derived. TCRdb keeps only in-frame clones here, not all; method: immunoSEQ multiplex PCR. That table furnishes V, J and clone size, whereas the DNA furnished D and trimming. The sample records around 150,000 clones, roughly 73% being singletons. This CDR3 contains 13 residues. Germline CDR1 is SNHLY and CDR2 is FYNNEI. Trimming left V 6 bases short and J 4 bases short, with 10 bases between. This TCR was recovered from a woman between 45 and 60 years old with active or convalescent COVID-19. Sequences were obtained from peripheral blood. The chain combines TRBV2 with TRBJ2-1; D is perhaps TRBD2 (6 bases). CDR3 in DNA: TGTGCCAGCAGGGACTACCAGTACAATGAGCAGTTCTTC. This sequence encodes CASRDYQYNEQFF. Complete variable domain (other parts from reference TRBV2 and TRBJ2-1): EPEVTQTPSHQVTQMGQEVILRCVPISNHLYFYWYRQILGQKVEFLVSFYNNEISEKSEIFDDQFSVERPDGSNFTLKIRSTKLEDSAMYFCASRDYQYNEQFFGPGTRLTVL.